This TCR beta chain was sequenced during a study of cytomegalovirus exposure and HLA in healthy donors. The PCR employed 60 Vbeta primers together with 13 Jbeta primers. The assay was immunoSEQ multiplex PCR, and TCRdb's table has in-frame clones only and misses some. The sample includes about 190,000 clones, about 13% of them seen just once. This clone was detected a few times. Its antigen is undetermined. Study-wide results and limits: In a later analysis, common viral pathogens appeared linked to several of the most significant clusters.

Germline V CDR1 and CDR2: SSHAT, FNYEAQ (reference sequence). The CDR3 covers 19 residues. The ends lost 1 base at V and 1 base at J; junction bases unmatched: 8. Sequenced: PBMCs. The rearrangement links TRBV7-7 to TRBJ2-3; 13 nucleotides match TRBD2. The TCR sequence derives from a man over 45 in good health and CMV-seropositive. The CDR3 is CASSLGELGLAGGTDTQYF. Written as DNA, the CDR3 is TGTGCCAGCAGCTTAGGGGAACTCGGACTAGCGGGGGGCACAGATACGCAGTATTTT.